The 26 T cell receptor beta chains below all came from one sample that was sequenced in a study of blood T cell repertoires in COVID-19. Produced via immunoSEQ multiplex PCR; TCRdb's table is partial and in-frame only. The data contain a few hundred thousand clones, approximately 88% of them singletons. Sequenced material: PBMCs or T cells enriched from blood (not recorded which). These receptors originate from a man aged 30-40 years who had recovered from COVID-19.

This clone was found a few times. The CDR3 DNA sequence: TGTGCCAACGGACAGTTCAATCAGCCCCAGCATTTT. Its translation is CANGQFNQPQHF. V and J are TRBV12-3 or TRBV12-4 and TRBJ1-5, with TRBD1 as a possible D gene (6 bases). CDR3 length: 12 residues. The V and J ends lost 10 bases and 3 bases respectively, with 10 bases between them.

The V call is TRBV6-5, the J call TRBJ2-7; D remains ambiguous. CDR1 is MNHEY, CDR2 SVGAGI, per germline. CDR3 length: 14 residues. Trimming pared 2 bases from V and 2 bases from J, leaving 10 bases between. CDR3 sequence (DNA): TGTGCCAGCAGTTACCAGGTACCTCCCTACGAGCAGTACTTC. Encoded protein: CASSYQVPPYEQYF.

This chain connects TRBV7-4 to TRBJ1-5, with D possibly TRBD1 on 5 matching bases. This CDR3 spans 15 amino acids. Germline V gene data show CDR1 as SGHVT and CDR2 as SQSDAQ. V was clipped by 5 bases and J by 7 bases, with 18 bases between them. The CDR3 protein is CASSPRTEKGQPQHF. In nucleotides, the CDR3 is TGTGCCAGCAGCCCCCGGACGGAAAAGGGGCAGCCCCAGCATTTT.

Points on this clone: A read error may account for a junction end that differs from germline. The sample has other DNA sequences that encode this CDR3 too. The chain recombines TRBV30 with TRBJ2-7; 12 positions agree with TRBD2. CDR3 length: 13 amino acids. The germline V gene has CDR1 GTSNPN and CDR2 SVGIG (reference sequence). DNA for the CDR3: TGTGCTATCGGACTAGCGGGGAGCTACGAGCAGTATTTC. Amino acids: CAIGLAGSYEQYF.

The chain combines TRBV2 with TRBJ1-1; possibly TRBD1 for D (6 bases). The length of the CDR3 is 14 residues. Trimming cost V 8 bases and J 4 bases, with 17 bases left between them. Germline V lookup: CDR1 SNHLY, CDR2 FYNNEI. The CDR3 DNA sequence: TGTGCCAGCGGGGGCAGGGGTTATAGCACTGAAGCTTTCTTT. Translated: CASGGRGYSTEAFF.

This rearrangement joins TRBV2 to TRBJ2-1; 9 bases fit TRBD2. CDR3 length: 13 amino acids. V shed 6 bases, J shed 3 bases, and the junction held 0 bases outside the gene matches. In germline, CDR1 is SNHLY, CDR2 FYNNEI. The CDR3 reads CASRLAGYNEQFF. DNA of the CDR3: TGTGCCAGCAGACTAGCGGGCTACAATGAGCAGTTCTTC. Based on the CDR3 plus reference TRBV2 and TRBJ2-1, the full variable domain is EPEVTQTPSHQVTQMGQEVILRCVPISNHLYFYWYRQILGQKVEFLVSFYNNEISEKSEIFDDQFSVERPDGSNFTLKIRSTKLEDSAMYFCASRLAGYNEQFFGPGTRLTVL.

V and J are TRBV28 and TRBJ2-2; 10 bases map to TRBD1. The germline V gene encodes CDR1 MDHEN and CDR2 SYDVKM. V shed 3 bases, J shed 6 bases, and the junction held 7 bases outside the gene matches. The CDR3 has 16 residues. The CDR3 here is CASSFTGQGGSGELFF. CDR3 nucleotides: TGTGCCAGCAGTTTTACCGGACAGGGGGGCTCCGGGGAGCTGTTTTTT.

This chain connects TRBV28 to TRBJ1-1, with 8 bases identical to TRBD1. V was clipped by 5 bases and J by 1 base; unmatched bases: 3. The CDR3 has 14 amino acids. Looked up from germline, CDR1 is MDHEN and CDR2 is SYDVKM. CDR3 DNA: TGTGCCAGCAGTAACGGACAGGGGAACACTGAAGCTTTCTTT. Translating it yields CASSNGQGNTEAFF.

With regard to this clone: A junction boundary mismatches the germline segment, possibly from a read error. The V and J genes are TRBV13 and TRBJ2-1; D not certain. The CDR3 has 19 residues. Germline CDR1 reads PRHDT; CDR2 reads FYEKMQ (reference sequence). The CDR3, as DNA: TGTGCCAGCAGCGTAGGCCGACCACCTCCAAGCGCCCCATACAATGAGCAGTTCTTC. It encodes CASSVGRPPPSAPYNEQFF.

The rearrangement links TRBV9 to TRBJ2-3; TRBD1 is a possible D gene (5 bases). CDR3 length equals 14 residues. Germline-derived CDR1 and CDR2 are SGDLS and YYNGEE. V was clipped by 4 bases and J by 6 bases, with 15 bases between them. The CDR3 DNA sequence: TGTGCCAGCAGCCCCCGGGCCCCAGGGGATACGCAGTATTTT. As protein: CASSPRAPGDTQYF.

This chain uses TRBV5-1 with TRBJ2-1; possible D gene TRBD2, 7 bases. With 4 bases removed from V and 6 bases from J, the gap between germline ends came to 20 bases. The CDR3 is made up of 16 amino acids. Germline loops: CDR1 SGHRS, CDR2 YFSETQ. In nucleotides, the CDR3 is TGCGCCAGCAGCCGCTCAGGGGCGGGGGAACGCAATGAGCAGTTCTTC. This gives the protein CASSRSGAGERNEQFF.

This rearrangement joins TRBV24-1 to TRBJ1-1; 9 bases align to TRBD1. V gave up 2 bases and J gave up 4 bases; unmatched junction bases: 4. The CDR3 is 15 amino acids. Per germline, CDR1 KGHDR and CDR2 SFDVKD. The CDR3 DNA reads as TGTGCCACCAGTGATTCACAGGGGGCGGGCACTGAAGCTTTCTTT. Translation gives CATSDSQGAGTEAFF.

The chain is built from TRBV6-1 and TRBJ1-3; 10 bases are a match to TRBD1. V lost 1 base and J lost 1; bases outside the gene matches: 4. The CDR3 consists of 17 residues. Germline CDR1 reads MNHNS; CDR2 reads SASEGT. The CDR3 DNA is TGTGCCAGCAGTGAAGTGGCGGGACAGGGGTCTGGAAACACCATATATTTT. This gives the protein CASSEVAGQGSGNTIYF.

The CDR3: CASSSPPTGTMYSNQPQHF. The CDR3 DNA reads as TGTGCCAGCAGCTCACCTCCGACAGGGACCATGTATAGCAATCAGCCCCAGCATTTT. This chain uses TRBV7-8 with TRBJ1-5, with 7 bases fitting TRBD1. Unmatched junction bases numbered 15, after V lost 4 bases and J lost 0 bases. There are 19 residues in the CDR3. The germline V gene encodes CDR1 SGHVS and CDR2 FQNEAQ.

This clone was seen just once. The chain has TRBV12-5 and TRBJ2-1, with 8 nucleotides matching TRBD1. The trim removed 1 base at V and 8 bases at J, leaving 7 bases unmatched. The CDR3 is 15 amino acids. Germline V lookup: CDR1 LGHNT, CDR2 FRNRAP. The CDR3 spells CASGLEAGGLDEQFF. DNA of the CDR3: TGTGCTAGTGGTTTGGAGGCAGGGGGCTTGGATGAGCAGTTCTTC.

V gene TRBV30 combines with J gene TRBJ1-1; 7 bases are a match to TRBD1. CDR1 is GTSNPN and CDR2 is SVGIG in the germline V gene (reference sequence). The V gene end was trimmed by 3 bases and the J gene end by 5 bases; junction bases not matched to a gene: 6. The CDR3 contains 13 residues. The CDR3 here is CAWSRGAWTEAFF. DNA for the CDR3: TGTGCCTGGAGCAGGGGGGCGTGGACTGAAGCTTTCTTT.

The genes are TRBV20-1 and TRBJ1-2, with TRBD1 as a possible D gene (6 bases). The CDR3 runs 15 residues. V was shortened by 3 bases and J by 4 bases, with 18 bases between the two germline ends. Looked up from germline, CDR1 is DFQATT and CDR2 is SNEGSKA (reference sequence). The CDR3 spells CSASSPRTDSYGYTF. As DNA, the CDR3 is TGCAGTGCTAGTTCACCGAGGACGGACAGCTATGGCTACACCTTC.

V usage is TRBV6-5 and J usage is TRBJ1-4; D may be TRBD1 (5 bases). This CDR3 has 14 amino acids. Germline V gene data show CDR1 as MNHEY and CDR2 as SVGAGI. The V and J ends lost 0 bases and 7 bases respectively, with 9 bases between them. This CDR3 reads CASSYSSGGEKLFF. CDR3 DNA: TGTGCCAGCAGTTACTCGAGCGGGGGTGAAAAACTGTTTTTT.

Only one count was recorded for this clone. J is TRBJ1-1 and V is TRBV7-9, with 8 nucleotides matching TRBD1. The germline V gene has CDR1 SEHNR and CDR2 FQNEAQ (reference sequence). Germline trimming cut 1 base from V and 1 base from J; bases unmatched to any gene: 8. This CDR3 contains 17 residues. For the CDR3, the DNA is TGTGCCAGCAGCTTAGGAGGTTTAGGGACAGGGAACACTGAAGCTTTCTTT. Amino acids: CASSLGGLGTGNTEAFF.

The CDR3 nucleotides are TGTGCCAGCAGCTTAGGTCCAGGTTACAGGGTGGCAGATACGCAGTATTTT. Encoded protein: CASSLGPGYRVADTQYF. The V gene is TRBV7-3, the J gene TRBJ2-3, with D perhaps matching TRBD1 (6 bases). With 2 bases removed from V and 4 bases from J, the gap between germline ends came to 19 bases. The length of the CDR3 is 17 residues. The germline V gene has CDR1 SGHTA and CDR2 FQGTGA.

The rearrangement joins TRBV18 to TRBJ2-6; D is perhaps TRBD2 (5 bases). The CDR3 runs to 17 residues. Looked up from germline, CDR1 is KGHSH and CDR2 is LQKENI. V was clipped by 3 bases and J by 2 bases, with 14 bases between them. The CDR3 DNA is TGTGCCAGCTCACCCCGAGAGGGCCAACCTGGGGCCAACGTCCTGACTTTC. Encoded protein: CASSPREGQPGANVLTF.

The table lists this clone with a count of one. This chain links TRBV9 with TRBJ2-1; the match to TRBD2 covers 9 bases. V trimming: 4 bases; J trimming: 3 bases; junction bases outside the gene matches: 11. Germline CDR1 reads SGDLS; CDR2 reads YYNGEE. The CDR3 consists of 17 residues. The CDR3 spells CASSTVLGLADYNEQFF. CDR3 bases: TGTGCCAGCAGCACCGTACTGGGACTAGCCGACTACAATGAGCAGTTCTTC. The whole variable domain, filled in from reference TRBV9 and TRBJ2-1, reads DSGVTQTPKHLITATGQRVTLRCSPRSGDLSVYWYQQSLDQGLQFLIQYYNGEERAKGNILERFSAQQFPDLHSELNLSSLELGDSALYFCASSTVLGLADYNEQFFGPGTRLTVL.

CDR3 residues: CASSLEDRGIDEQYF. In DNA, the CDR3 is TGCGCCAGCAGCTTGGAAGACAGGGGTATCGACGAGCAGTACTTC. The chain couples TRBV5-1 to TRBJ2-7; 8 bases match TRBD1. This CDR3 spans 15 amino acids. With 0 bases clipped from V and 5 bases from J, the junction kept 7 bases outside the gene matches. Looked up from germline, CDR1 is SGHRS and CDR2 is YFSETQ.

V and J are TRBV5-1 and TRBJ1-2; D ambiguous. The CDR3 sequence is 13 residues long. The V end lost 5 bases, the J end lost 8 bases, and 16 bases lay between the germline ends. The germline CDR1 and CDR2 sequences are SGHRS and YFSETQ. CDR3 loop: CASRVGGGGGYTF. In DNA, the CDR3 is TGCGCCAGCAGGGTTGGTGGCGGCGGGGGCTACACCTTC.

CDR3 DNA sequence: TGCGCCAGCAGCTTGGGGCGGGGGTCGAAAGAGACCCAGTACTTC. The encoded protein is CASSLGRGSKETQYF. This chain joins TRBV5-1 and TRBJ2-5; 7 nucleotides agree with TRBD2. The germline CDR1 and CDR2 sequences are SGHRS and YFSETQ. The CDR3 is 15 residues long. The J segment lost 3 bases and the V segment lost 0 bases, leaving 5 bases of the junction unmatched.

The chain joins TRBV4-1 to TRBJ1-4; tentative D call: TRBD1 (6 bases). Germline V gene data show CDR1 as MGHRA and CDR2 as YSYEKL. V was cut by 2 bases and J by 4 bases, with 11 bases left in between. CDR3 length: 15 residues. The chain's CDR3 is CASSQNRDRNEKLFF. In nucleotides, the CDR3 is TGCGCCAGCAGCCAAAACAGGGACCGTAATGAAAAACTGTTTTTT.